This is a list of T cell receptor beta chains from one sample in a study of T-cell memory formation after mild COVID-19. Via MiXCR, TCRdb re-called the 5' RACE reads, giving one row per CDR3 protein. This table holds some 300,000 distinct CDR3 sequences, about 20% found once. Sequencing used PBMCs or a T cell subset sorted from them (not recorded which). These receptors all stem from a man aged 18 to 29 who had mild COVID-19 (a few samples of this study predate the infection). Cell type and time point are not known. CDR3s include the opening cysteine and the closing phenylalanine or tryptophan. The D gene is left open where the match is weak. Clone sizes are given selectively: once, few, many, or a class where the clone is expanded.

V gene,J gene,clone size,D gene,CDR3 protein,CDR3 DNA
TRBV11-2,TRBJ2-2,many,-,CATAWGNTGELFF,TGTGCCACCGCCTGGGGTAACACCGGGGAGCTGTTTTTT
TRBV7-2,TRBJ2-3,-,TRBD1,CASSPDRVIITDTQYF,TGTGCCAGCAGCCCCGACAGGGTCATTATCACAGATACGCAGTATTTT
TRBV5-1,TRBJ2-7,-,-,CASSAYGGTSYEQYF,TGCGCCAGCAGCGCCTACGGAGGCACCTCCTACGAGCAGTACTTC
TRBV4-2,TRBJ1-1,-,-,CASSQLRANTEAFF,TGTGCCAGCAGCCAACTAAGGGCGAACACTGAAGCTTTCTTT
TRBV11-2,TRBJ1-4,few,TRBD1,CASSLVTGRINEKLFF,TGTGCCAGCAGCTTAGTGACAGGGAGAATTAATGAAAAACTGTTTTTT
TRBV7-2,TRBJ1-5,-,-,CASSLGVLNQPQHF,TGTGCCAGCAGCTTAGGAGTATTGAACCAGCCCCAGCATTTT
TRBV28,TRBJ1-5,-,-,CASSPRGTGTHQPQHF,TGTGCCAGCAGTCCTCGGGGGACGGGGACCCATCAGCCCCAGCATTTT
TRBV18,TRBJ2-3,few,TRBD1,CASSPVAGQGGTDTQYF,TGTGCCAGCTCACCAGTGGCTGGACAGGGAGGCACAGATACGCAGTATTTT
TRBV20-1,TRBJ1-3,few,-,CSARGTSGRANTIYF,TGCAGTGCTAGGGGGACCTCAGGAAGGGCAAACACCATATATTTT
TRBV6-5,TRBJ1-5,-,-,CATKGRGQPQHF,TGTGCCACCAAGGGCCGGGGTCAGCCCCAGCATTTT
TRBV6-5,TRBJ1-2,-,-,CASSYGGQNYGYTF,TGTGCCAGCAGTTATGGGGGACAAAACTATGGCTACACCTTC
TRBV5-6,TRBJ1-1,-,-,CASSPKNWYRNTEAFF,TGTGCCAGCAGCCCTAAAAATTGGTACCGGAACACTGAAGCTTTCTTT
TRBV25-1,TRBJ2-5,-,TRBD1,CASRPALGTGGETQYF,TGTGCCAGCAGGCCGGCCCTGGGGACAGGGGGTGAGACCCAGTACTTC
TRBV5-1,TRBJ2-1,-,-,CASSLEANSYNEQFF,TGCGCCAGCAGCTTGGAGGCAAACTCCTACAATGAGCAGTTCTTC
TRBV20-1,TRBJ1-5,-,-,CSALVQGPRQPQHF,TGCAGTGCTTTGGTACAGGGCCCCCGTCAGCCCCAGCATTTT
TRBV4-1,TRBJ2-7,few,-,CASSQAPGGSYEQYF,TGCGCCAGCAGCCAGGCCCCTGGGGGCTCCTACGAGCAGTACTTC
TRBV29-1,TRBJ1-2,few,-,CSVVDPVGYGYTF,TGCAGCGTTGTGGACCCGGTGGGCTATGGCTACACCTTC
TRBV5-1,TRBJ1-6,few,-,CASSLAQGSSYNSPLHF,TGCGCCAGCAGCTTGGCGCAGGGGAGCTCCTATAATTCACCCCTCCACTTT
TRBV7-9,TRBJ2-4,few,-,CASSEWTPGNIQYF,TGTGCCAGCAGCGAATGGACCCCTGGAAACATTCAGTACTTC
TRBV12-3/TRBV12-4,TRBJ1-4,-,-,CASSLGAGANEKLFF,TGTGCCAGCAGTTTAGGGGCAGGGGCTAATGAAAAACTGTTTTTT
TRBV7-8,TRBJ2-4,-,-,CASSLDRGPGNIQYF,TGTGCCAGCAGCTTAGACCGCGGACCCGGGAACATTCAGTACTTC
TRBV7-2,TRBJ2-5,-,TRBD2,CASSLVSSGQETQYF,TGTGCCAGCAGCTTAGTGTCTAGCGGCCAAGAGACCCAGTACTTC
TRBV7-7,TRBJ2-5,few,-,CASSATGGGETQYF,TGTGCCAGCAGCGCCACAGGAGGGGGAGAGACCCAGTACTTC
TRBV5-1,TRBJ1-2,-,TRBD1,CASSLGTGAHYGYTF,TGCGCCAGCAGCCTGGGGACAGGAGCCCACTATGGCTACACCTTC
TRBV5-8,TRBJ1-1,few,-,CASSLAGLASAMNTEAFF,TGTGCCAGCAGCTTGGCTGGGTTGGCATCCGCCATGAACACTGAAGCTTTCTTT
TRBV24-1,TRBJ2-7,-,-,CATSDAEAHYEQYF,TGTGCCACCAGTGATGCCGAAGCCCACTACGAGCAGTACTTC
TRBV9,TRBJ2-1,-,-,CASSSPGGSDEQFF,TGTGCCAGCAGCTCCCCCGGGGGTTCGGATGAGCAGTTCTTC
TRBV4-3,TRBJ1-4,-,TRBD1,CASSVIRSGDRATNEKLFF,TGCGCCAGCAGCGTTATACGTAGTGGGGACAGGGCAACTAATGAAAAACTGTTTTTT
TRBV11-1,TRBJ1-2,-,-,CASSLQTGPYGYTF,TGTGCCAGCAGCCTTCAGACGGGCCCCTATGGCTACACCTTC
TRBV6-2/TRBV6-3,TRBJ1-1,few,-,CASSSAGRGSAFF,TGTGCCAGCAGCTCCGCGGGGCGAGGGTCGGCTTTCTTT
TRBV7-9,TRBJ1-2,-,-,CASSLGRRYYGYTF,TGTGCCAGCAGCTTAGGACGGAGATACTATGGCTACACCTTC
TRBV10-3,TRBJ1-5,-,-,CATGEGGWNQPQHF,TGTGCCACCGGCGAGGGGGGGTGGAATCAGCCCCAGCATTTT
TRBV4-2,TRBJ2-7,few,TRBD1,CATYKDRFYEQYF,TGTGCCACTTATAAGGACAGGTTCTACGAGCAGTACTTC
TRBV5-1,TRBJ2-5,few,-,CASTARAIQETQYF,TGCGCCAGCACCGCACGGGCCATTCAAGAGACCCAGTACTTC
TRBV20-1,TRBJ2-7,many,-,CSARAPVRSSYEQYF,TGCAGTGCTAGAGCCCCGGTTCGGTCCTCCTACGAGCAGTACTTC
TRBV7-2,TRBJ2-2,-,-,CASSLLGELFF,TGTGCCAGCAGCTTGCTCGGGGAGCTGTTTTTT
TRBV20-1,TRBJ2-5,few,-,CSARDSATQETQYF,TGCAGTGCTAGAGATAGCGCTACCCAAGAGACCCAGTACTTC
TRBV10-3,TRBJ2-1,-,-,CAISDHRGEQFF,TGTGCCATCAGTGACCACAGAGGTGAGCAGTTCTTC
TRBV18,TRBJ1-3,-,TRBD1,CASSRTGTGTGNTIYF,TGTGCCAGCTCACGGACCGGGACAGGGACTGGAAACACCATATATTTT
TRBV4-1,TRBJ2-1,few,TRBD2,CASSRIAGGASYNEQFF,TGCGCCAGCAGCCGGATAGCGGGGGGAGCCTCCTACAATGAGCAGTTCTTC
TRBV5-1,TRBJ1-6,many,-,CASSWATGSDNSPLHF,TGCGCCAGCAGCTGGGCCACCGGGTCCGATAATTCACCCCTCCACTTT
TRBV7-9,TRBJ2-5,-,-,CASSLEWEKETQYF,TGTGCCAGCAGCTTAGAGTGGGAAAAGGAGACCCAGTACTTC
TRBV6-2/TRBV6-3,TRBJ1-5,few,-,CASSLSKNFQHF,TGTGCCAGCAGCTTGTCGAAAAATTTCCAGCATTTT
TRBV18,TRBJ2-7,many,TRBD2,CASSPKLAGGAYEQYF,TGTGCCAGCTCACCAAAACTAGCGGGGGGAGCCTACGAGCAGTACTTC
TRBV12-3/TRBV12-4,TRBJ2-5,few,-,CASSLRTMQETQYF,TGTGCCAGCAGTCTCCGGACAATGCAAGAGACCCAGTACTTC
TRBV20-1,TRBJ2-7,-,-,CSAGGHRGSYEQYF,TGCAGTGCGGGGGGACACCGGGGAAGCTACGAGCAGTACTTC
TRBV7-8,TRBJ2-3,-,TRBD2,CASREGTSGSTDTQYF,TGTGCCAGCAGAGAAGGGACTAGCGGAAGCACAGATACGCAGTATTTT
TRBV29-1,TRBJ2-7,-,TRBD1,CASGTGDYEQYF,TGCGCCTCGGGGACAGGGGACTACGAGCAGTACTTC
TRBV20-1,TRBJ2-5,few,TRBD2,CSARDRTSGGETQYF,TGCAGTGCTAGAGACCGGACTAGCGGGGGGGAGACCCAGTACTTC
TRBV9,TRBJ2-1,-,TRBD2,CASSVDPAGGQNEQFF,TGTGCCAGCAGCGTAGATCCAGCGGGGGGGCAGAATGAGCAGTTCTTC
TRBV27,TRBJ1-4,-,-,CASGDRGQVFEKLFF,TGTGCCAGCGGGGACCGGGGGCAGGTCTTTGAAAAACTGTTTTTT
TRBV12-3/TRBV12-4,TRBJ2-1,-,TRBD1,CASSSLGQGVEQFF,TGTGCCAGCAGCTCACTAGGACAGGGGGTTGAGCAGTTCTTC
TRBV12-5,TRBJ1-6,few,TRBD1,CASGRRDRSNSPLHF,TGTGCTAGTGGCCGCCGGGACAGGTCTAATTCACCCCTCCACTTT
TRBV24-1,TRBJ2-5,-,-,CATSDWGEETQYF,TGTGCCACCAGTGATTGGGGGGAGGAGACCCAGTACTTC
TRBV24-1,TRBJ2-3,few,-,CATSDPSGTDTQYF,TGTGCCACCAGTGACCCCTCGGGCACAGATACGCAGTATTTT
TRBV5-5,TRBJ2-5,-,-,CASSLGAPIETQYF,TGTGCCAGCAGCTTGGGGGCTCCCATAGAGACCCAGTACTTC